This T cell receptor beta chain was retrieved from a study of shared clonotypes between healthy human individuals. Study-wide points: Across subsets, estimated richness was generally greater for naive than for memory populations.

Per sorted-subset replicate PCR, input was about 180 ng DNA, representing about 29,000 T cell genomes. Produced via immunoSEQ multiplex PCR; TCRdb's table is partial and in-frame only. The sample has 2 million to 3 million clones; approximately 94% are singletons. CDR1 is SGHRS and CDR2 is YFSETQ in the germline V gene. CDR3 length: 17 amino acids. Trimming took 4 bases from V and 5 from J; bases not matched to a gene: 16. Donors were healthy HIV-negative adults without recently reported acute infections or vaccinations. CD4+ cells were split into CD45RA+ naive and CD45RA-negative memory subsets. Comments on this clone: What it binds is not known.

The rearrangement links TRBV5-1 to TRBJ2-3; 7 positions agree with TRBD1. The sequence was obtained from a man between 18 and 29 years old in good health. Some clones in this sample may be carry-over from other donors' samples. Sample: naive CD4+ T cells from PBMCs. Subset given: CD45RA+ positively selected. The CDR3 bases are TGCGCCAGCAGCCTCATCCCACGAGGGGGCGGATTAGATACGCAGTATTTT. It codes for CASSLIPRGGGLDTQYF. Combining the CDR3 with reference TRBV5-1 and TRBJ2-3 gives the whole variable domain KAGVTQTPRYLIKTRGQQVTLSCSPISGHRSVSWYQQTPGQGLQFLFEYFSETQRNKGNFPGRFSGRQFSNSRSEMNVSTLELGDSALYLCASSLIPRGGGLDTQYFGPGTRLTVL.